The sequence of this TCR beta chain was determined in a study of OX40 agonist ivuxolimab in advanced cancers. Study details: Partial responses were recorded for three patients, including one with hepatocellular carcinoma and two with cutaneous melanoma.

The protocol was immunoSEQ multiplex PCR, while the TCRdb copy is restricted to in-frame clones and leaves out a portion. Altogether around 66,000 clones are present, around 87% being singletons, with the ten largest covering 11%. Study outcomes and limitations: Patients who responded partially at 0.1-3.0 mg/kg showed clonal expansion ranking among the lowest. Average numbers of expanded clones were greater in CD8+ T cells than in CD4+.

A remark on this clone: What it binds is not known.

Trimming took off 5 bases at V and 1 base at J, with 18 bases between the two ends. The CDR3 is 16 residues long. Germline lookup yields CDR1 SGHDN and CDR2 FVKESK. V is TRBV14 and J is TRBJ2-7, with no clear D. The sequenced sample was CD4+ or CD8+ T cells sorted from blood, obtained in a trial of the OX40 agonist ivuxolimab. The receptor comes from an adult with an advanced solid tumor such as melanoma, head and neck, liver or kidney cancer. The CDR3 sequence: CASSAFQGRQSYEQYF. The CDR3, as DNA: TGTGCCAGCAGCGCCTTCCAAGGGCGTCAATCCTACGAGCAGTACTTC.